Listed below are T cell receptor beta chains from one sample, sequenced in a study of graft-versus-host responses after intestinal transplantation. TCRdb's copy holds only in-frame clones and misses some; the assay was immunoSEQ multiplex PCR. The sample consists of 80,000 to 100,000 clones, almost 90% of them appearing once. These receptors lack a known antigen. The specimen was unstimulated CD4+ T cells sorted from spleen or lymph node cells, collected before intestinal transplant. These receptors originate from a human donor who received an intestinal transplant. Each CDR3 is given with its conserved first and last residue. A D gene is named only where the DNA matches it firmly. For some rows the clone size is stated as once, few or many, or as a class when expanded; others skip it.

abundance,j_gene,d_gene,v_gene,CDR3nt,CDR3aa
NA,TRBJ1-5,NA,TRBV9,TGTGCCAGCAGCTCCAACAGGGACGATCAGCCCCAGCATTTT,CASSSNRDDQPQHF
few,TRBJ2-7,NA,TRBV6-5,TGTGCCAGCACCCCGGGACTGGCAACGTTAGAGCAGTACTTC,CASTPGLATLEQYF
few,TRBJ1-6,TRBD1,TRBV25-1,TGTGCCAGTGAGGACAGGGCCAGTTCACCCCTCCACTTT,CASEDRASSPLHF
once,TRBJ2-5,NA,TRBV10-2,TGCGCCAGCAGTGATGTGACGCGGGGGCGGGGGACCCAGTACTTC,CASSDVTRGRGTQYF
NA,TRBJ2-5,NA,TRBV7-9,TGTGCCAGCAGCCGAGACACGGAGACCCAGTACTTC,CASSRDTETQYF
NA,TRBJ1-6,NA,TRBV7-2,TGTGCCAGCAGCTTACTTGCCCGGGAGAATAATTCACCCCTCCACTTT,CASSLLARENNSPLHF
NA,TRBJ2-1,NA,TRBV7-7,TGTGCTAGCAGCTCAGCCCCGACAGGGAGGTCCTACAATGAGCAGTTCTTC,CASSSAPTGRSYNEQFF
NA,TRBJ2-3,NA,TRBV5-6,TGTGCCAGCAGATCCCAGGTGCCATTCACAGATACGCAGTATTTT,CASRSQVPFTDTQYF
NA,TRBJ1-6,NA,TRBV5-3,TGTGCCAGAAGCAAACAGGGATCCTATAATTCACCCCTCCACTTT,CARSKQGSYNSPLHF
few,TRBJ1-6,TRBD1,TRBV5-1,TGCGCCAGCAGCTTGGGGGACAGCAATTCACCCCTCCACTTT,CASSLGDSNSPLHF
NA,TRBJ1-5,NA,TRBV27,TGTGCCAGCAGCTTGCGACGGGGGTTGAACCAGCCCCAGCATTTT,CASSLRRGLNQPQHF
NA,TRBJ2-7,NA,TRBV18,TGTGCCAGCTCACCGCAGGTACCCTACGAGCAGTACTTC,CASSPQVPYEQYF
once,TRBJ1-2,NA,TRBV5-1,TGCGCCAGCAGCTTGGGAGGGCGTGGCTACACCTTC,CASSLGGRGYTF
once,TRBJ1-1,TRBD1,TRBV7-3,TGTGCCAGCAGCTTACAGGGGGTGAACACTGAAGCTTTCTTT,CASSLQGVNTEAFF
NA,TRBJ1-3,NA,TRBV7-8,TGTGCCAGCAGCTGGTTCGGGGGAAGTGGAAACACCATATATTTT,CASSWFGGSGNTIYF
NA,TRBJ2-1,TRBD2,TRBV5-1,TGCGCCAGCAGCGGAACTAGCGGGGGGGGGAATGAGCAGTTCTTC,CASSGTSGGGNEQFF
NA,TRBJ2-5,TRBD1,TRBV19,TGTGCCAGTAGTACCACAGGGGGAGAGACCCAGTACTTC,CASSTTGGETQYF
NA,TRBJ2-7,NA,TRBV6-1,TGTGCCAGCAGTCCTACTAGTTCCTACGAGCAGTACTTC,CASSPTSSYEQYF
NA,TRBJ1-1,NA,TRBV18,TGTGCCAGCTCACCACCGAGGCCTAAACAGGGTTGGACTGAAGCTTTCTTT,CASSPPRPKQGWTEAFF
NA,TRBJ1-2,TRBD1,TRBV6-6,TGTGCCAGCAGCCGCGGGACAGGGGGAATAAACTATGGCTACACCTTC,CASSRGTGGINYGYTF
NA,TRBJ2-5,TRBD2,TRBV5-6,TGTGCCAGCAGCTTGTTCGCCAGCGGGGGTGTACAAGAGACCCAGTACTTC,CASSLFASGGVQETQYF
once,TRBJ2-4,TRBD2,TRBV19,TGTGCCAGTAGTATTATAAGAACTAGCGGGGGGCCGCAAAACATTCAGTACTTC,CASSIIRTSGGPQNIQYF
NA,TRBJ1-1,NA,TRBV7-9,TGTGCCAGCAGCTTAGACCAGGGCCAGCAAGCTTTCTTT,CASSLDQGQQAFF
NA,TRBJ1-2,TRBD1,TRBV9,TGTGCCAGCAGCGTATTTGGGACAGGCGATGGCTACACCTTC,CASSVFGTGDGYTF
NA,TRBJ1-2,TRBD1,TRBV7-8,TGTGCCAGCAGGACTACAGGGGACGGCTATGGCTACACCTTC,CASRTTGDGYGYTF
NA,TRBJ2-5,TRBD2,TRBV9,TGTGCCAGCAGCGCCGTCCCGGGACTAGTATTTAATATCGGAGAGACCCAGTACTTC,CASSAVPGLVFNIGETQYF
NA,TRBJ2-5,TRBD2,TRBV5-5,TGTGCCAGCAGCTTGCCAGCGGGGGAAGAGACCCAGTACTTC,CASSLPAGEETQYF
NA,TRBJ2-5,NA,TRBV7-9,TGTGCCAGCAGCTTTAGCGAGACCCAGTACTTC,CASSFSETQYF
NA,TRBJ1-3,NA,TRBV5-1,TGCGCCAGCAGCTTGGGTCGGGGCTCTGGAAACACCATATATTTT,CASSLGRGSGNTIYF
NA,TRBJ2-7,TRBD2,TRBV19,TGTGCCAGTAGTCCGCGGGGGTACGAGCAGTACTTC,CASSPRGYEQYF
NA,TRBJ2-7,NA,TRBV6-1,TGTGCCAGCAGTGAAGCACCACAGGGCCGTAGGGGGAGTGAGCAGTACTTC,CASSEAPQGRRGSEQYF